This T cell receptor beta chain was retrieved from a study of blood T cell repertoires in COVID-19. Across the whole study: From T cells, B-cell-depleted T cells, or PBMCs came the material, which was cDNA or gDNA.

TCRdb keeps only in-frame clones here, not all; method: immunoSEQ multiplex PCR. The table includes 200,000 to 250,000 clones, approximately 84% detected once. What was sequenced was PBMCs or T cells enriched from blood (not recorded which). This TCR was recovered from a man aged 55 to 69 who had recovered from COVID-19.

CDR3 loop: CASSLAGDGNYGYTF. CDR3 sequence (DNA): TGTGCCAGCAGCTTAGCAGGGGATGGTAACTATGGCTACACCTTC. This chain connects TRBV7-9 to TRBJ1-2; a weak D match, TRBD1 (5 bases). Trimming pared 0 bases from V and 1 base from J, leaving 9 bases between. CDR1 and CDR2 from the germline V gene are SEHNR and FQNEAQ (reference sequence). The CDR3 spans 15 residues.